Following are 24 T cell receptor beta chains from one sample sequenced in a study of lymphopenia after photon versus proton radiotherapy. Assay used: immunoSEQ multiplex PCR; TCRdb lists only in-frame clones, some missing. Here the sample spans 25,000 to 35,000 clones, roughly 90% being singletons. The sequencing here drew on peripheral blood, taken from a patient treated with photon-based radiotherapy. These TCRs come from a woman in her 50s with pancreatic cancer.

The V and J genes are TRBV14 and TRBJ2-5; TRBD2 aligns across 11 bases. In germline, CDR1 is SGHDN, CDR2 FVKESK. This CDR3 is 18 amino acids long. The V and J ends lost 1 base and 2 bases, in that order; junction bases with no gene match: 9. The CDR3 coding sequence is TGTGCCAGCAGCCAAGCACAGCTAGCGGGAGGACGGCAAGAGACCCAGTACTTC. It yields the protein CASSQAQLAGGRQETQYF.

In its sample, this clone was seen once. The chain has TRBV6-5 and TRBJ1-2; 8 nucleotides align to TRBD1. Losses at the gene ends were 5 bases for V and 5 bases for J; bases not matched to a gene: 10. This CDR3 comprises 15 residues. CDR1 and CDR2 (germline): MNHEY, SVGAGI. For the CDR3, the DNA is TGTGCCAGCAGTCTGGGGGTACAGGGGGGTTATGGCTACACCTTC. Encoded protein: CASSLGVQGGYGYTF.

The chain carries TRBV4-1 and TRBJ2-7; D is ambiguous. Germline values: CDR1 MGHRA, CDR2 YSYEKL. The CDR3 runs to 15 residues. Trimming left V 0 bases short and J 0 bases short, with 9 bases between. Written as DNA, the CDR3 is TGCGCCAGCAGCCAAGATCCCCCAGGCTCCTACGAGCAGTACTTC. Its protein is CASSQDPPGSYEQYF.

V usage is TRBV27 and J usage is TRBJ2-7; 9 nucleotides match TRBD1. Germline V gene data show CDR1 as MNHEY and CDR2 as SMNVEV (reference sequence). The CDR3 extends over 16 amino acids. V was pared by 0 bases and J by 4 bases, with 7 bases of the junction left unmatched. The CDR3 sequence: CASSLSTTGGAYEQYF. In DNA form, the CDR3 reads TGTGCCAGCAGTTTATCGACGACAGGGGGAGCGTACGAGCAGTACTTC.

The chain links TRBV4-3 to TRBJ2-2; TRBD1 might be the D (6 bases). V was trimmed by 3 bases and J by 6 bases, leaving 11 bases between them. The CDR3 length is 14 residues. Germline assignment: CDR1 LGHNA and CDR2 YSLEER. Here the CDR3 DNA reads TGCGCCAGCAGCCAGCATAGGGGGTCCGGGGAGCTGTTTTTT. It specifies CASSQHRGSGELFF.

The V gene is TRBV4-1, the J gene TRBJ2-5; 13 bases agree with TRBD2. J lost 5 bases, V lost 0 bases, and 3 bases had no gene match. This CDR3 contains 16 residues. Germline values: CDR1 MGHRA, CDR2 YSYEKL. In DNA form, the CDR3 reads TGCGCCAGCAGCCAAGAACTAGCGGGAGGGTCCGAGACCCAGTACTTC. Encoded protein: CASSQELAGGSETQYF.

V is TRBV7-2 and J is TRBJ2-2; 11 nucleotides agree with TRBD2. The length of the CDR3 is 17 residues. From germline, CDR1 is SGHTA and CDR2 FQGNSA. V gave up 4 bases and J gave up 6 bases; unmatched junction bases: 10. CDR3 in amino acids: CASSSPSGRSVAGELFF. CDR3 DNA: TGTGCCAGCAGCTCACCTAGCGGGAGGTCGGTCGCCGGGGAGCTGTTTTTT. The full variable domain, completed using reference TRBV7-2 and TRBJ2-2, is GAGVSQSPSNKVTEKGKDVELRCDPISGHTALYWYRQSLGQGLEFLIYFQGNSAPDKSGLPSDRFSAERTGGSVSTLTIQRTQQEDSAVYLCASSSPSGRSVAGELFFGEGSRLTVL.

DNA for the CDR3: TGTGCCAGCAGCTTAGTTCGAGAGACCCAGTACTTC. This translates into CASSLVRETQYF. The chain is built from TRBV7-8 and TRBJ2-5; D is undetermined. The CDR3 sequence is 12 residues long. Germline lookup yields CDR1 SGHVS and CDR2 FQNEAQ. V was pared by 1 base and J by 4 bases, with 4 bases between.

The chain employs TRBV9 and TRBJ2-3; TRBD1 matches 11 bases. Trimming at V came to 3 bases and at J to 3 bases, leaving 12 bases not matched to a gene. CDR3 length: 18 residues. Germline V lookup: CDR1 SGDLS, CDR2 YYNGEE. The CDR3 coding sequence is TGTGCCAGCAGCGGAGGCTCTGGACAGGGGGCAAGGACAGATACGCAGTATTTT. This encodes CASSGGSGQGARTDTQYF.

V usage is TRBV6-1 and J usage is TRBJ2-4, with D possibly being TRBD1 (5 bases). The CDR3 runs to 17 residues. CDR1 and CDR2 from the germline V gene are MNHNS and SASEGT. With 3 bases removed from V and 1 base from J, the gap between germline ends came to 16 bases. The CDR3 loop is CASSDPVGLGAKNIQYF. The CDR3 DNA is TGTGCCAGCAGTGACCCAGTGGGGCTAGGTGCCAAAAACATTCAGTACTTC.

The J gene is TRBJ2-1, the V gene TRBV9; TRBD2 agrees at 13 bases. Germline V gene data show CDR1 as SGDLS and CDR2 as YYNGEE. This CDR3 is built from 15 residues. V was clipped by 0 bases and J by 10 bases; unmatched bases: 4. DNA of the CDR3: TGTGCCAGCAGCGTAGGGGGACTAGCGGGGACAGAGCAGTTCTTC. Residues: CASSVGGLAGTEQFF.

This clone has only one observation. V and J are TRBV9 and TRBJ2-7, with D possibly being TRBD2 (5 bases). There are 14 residues in the CDR3. Germline CDR1 SGDLS, CDR2 YYNGEE. V was clipped by 3 bases and J by 0 bases, with 10 bases between them. CDR3 loop: CASSGSAGSYEQYF. CDR3 sequence (DNA): TGTGCCAGCAGCGGATCGGCGGGCTCCTACGAGCAGTACTTC. The entire variable domain, with the rest obtained from reference TRBV9 and TRBJ2-7, is as follows: DSGVTQTPKHLITATGQRVTLRCSPRSGDLSVYWYQQSLDQGLQFLIQYYNGEERAKGNILERFSAQQFPDLHSELNLSSLELGDSALYFCASSGSAGSYEQYFGPGTRLTVT.

The chain recombines TRBV4-2 with TRBJ2-3; D is possibly TRBD2 (5 bases). V gave up 4 bases and J gave up 2 bases, with 13 bases separating them. In germline, CDR1 is LGHNA, CDR2 YNFKEQ. This CDR3 comprises 15 residues. The CDR3 region has the DNA TGTGCCAGCAGCCGGGAGCGCAGCTACACAGATACGCAGTATTTT. Its translation is CASSRERSYTDTQYF.

J is TRBJ1-5 and V is TRBV19, with 9 bases lining up with TRBD1. The CDR3 has 15 amino acids. J gave up 5 bases and V 5 bases, and 7 bases lay outside the gene matches. CDR1 LNHDA and CDR2 SQIVND come from the germline V gene (reference sequence). CDR3 in amino acids: CASSSDRGLYQPQHF. CDR3 DNA: TGTGCCAGTAGTTCGGACAGGGGCCTGTATCAGCCCCAGCATTTT.

The V call is TRBV13, the J call TRBJ2-1, with TRBD2 matching over 11 bases. There are 15 residues in the CDR3. Germline V gives CDR1 PRHDT, CDR2 FYEKMQ (reference sequence). V was pared by 4 bases and J by 5 bases, with 4 bases of the junction left unmatched. The DNA for the CDR3 is TGTGCCAGCAGCTCACTAGCGGGAGTTGACAATGAGCAGTTCTTC. Translation gives CASSSLAGVDNEQFF.

In DNA, the CDR3 is TGTGCCAGCAGTGAAGCGTACCCACAGGGAGTGTCTGGAAACACCATATATTTT. Encoded protein: CASSEAYPQGVSGNTIYF. The chain recombines TRBV6-1 with TRBJ1-3; D is perhaps TRBD1 (6 bases). Germline V gene sequence: CDR1 MNHNS, CDR2 SASEGT. The CDR3 contains 18 residues. Trimming took off 0 bases at V and 1 base at J, with 16 bases between the two ends.

The rearrangement links TRBV28 to TRBJ2-1, with 8 bases lining up with TRBD2. CDR3 length equals 15 residues. The germline V gene encodes CDR1 MDHEN and CDR2 SYDVKM. With V trimmed by 1 base and J by 4 bases, 3 bases remained unmatched. The CDR3 DNA reads as TGTGCCAGCAGTTTATTTAGCGGGACTTACAATGAGCAGTTCTTC. Translated, it gives CASSLFSGTYNEQFF.

This sequence joins TRBV10-3 and TRBJ2-5; TRBD2 matches 11 bases. CDR3 length: 16 residues. In germline, CDR1 is ENHRY, CDR2 SYGVKD. The V gene end was trimmed by 3 bases and the J gene end by 2 bases; junction bases not matched to a gene: 5. CDR3: CAISDHGTSGQETQYF. CDR3 sequence (DNA): TGTGCCATCAGTGACCACGGGACTAGCGGTCAAGAGACCCAGTACTTC.

The chain recombines TRBV9 with TRBJ1-1, with D possibly being TRBD1 (6 bases). V was trimmed by 4 bases and J by 4 bases, leaving 14 bases between them. The CDR3 totals 14 residues. The V gene's germline CDR1 is SGDLS and CDR2 YYNGEE. CDR3 sequence: CASSLTGGGTEAFF. CDR3 bases: TGTGCCAGCAGCTTGACAGGTGGGGGCACTGAAGCTTTCTTT.

The chain has TRBV27 and TRBJ2-7; D possibly corresponds to TRBD1 (6 bases). This CDR3 spans 15 amino acids. CDR1 MNHEY and CDR2 SMNVEV come from the germline V gene (reference sequence). V gave up 2 bases and J gave up 2 bases, with 13 bases separating them. CDR3 protein: CASSLDPGAPYEQYF. The CDR3 DNA reads TGTGCCAGCAGTTTAGACCCAGGGGCTCCCTACGAGCAGTACTTC.

V usage is TRBV6-6 and J usage is TRBJ1-5; TRBD1 matches at 7 bases. There are 14 residues in the CDR3. Trimming removed 8 bases from V and 6 bases from J; junction bases left unmatched: 10. The V gene's germline CDR1 is MNHNY and CDR2 SVGAGI (reference sequence). The CDR3 nucleotides are TGTGCCAGCCGGGCAGGGGGGTCGCCTCAGCCCCAGCATTTT. The encoded protein is CASRAGGSPQPQHF.

The CDR3 loop reads CASSSGEQYF. The CDR3 nucleotides are TGTGCCAGCAGTTCCGGCGAGCAGTACTTC. V is TRBV6-5 and J is TRBJ2-7; no definite D call. The V and J ends lost 4 bases and 6 bases respectively, with 4 bases between them. This CDR3 spans 10 amino acids. The germline CDR1 and CDR2 sequences are MNHEY and SVGAGI.

The chain uses TRBV11-2 and TRBJ2-2; possible D gene TRBD1, 5 bases. The CDR3 covers 17 residues. In germline, CDR1 is SGHAT, CDR2 FQNNGV. With 0 bases removed from V and 6 bases from J, the gap between germline ends came to 17 bases. CDR3 region: CASSLDQGRATAGELFF. The CDR3 nucleotides read TGTGCCAGCAGCTTAGATCAAGGCAGGGCAACCGCCGGGGAGCTGTTTTTT.

The genes are TRBV6-1 and TRBJ1-2; D unclear. Germline CDR1 and CDR2: MNHNS and SASEGT. Trimming cost V 8 bases and J 1 base, with 8 bases left between them. The CDR3 runs to 12 residues. CDR3: CASGRLNYGYTF. CDR3 bases: TGTGCCAGCGGACGGCTTAACTATGGCTACACCTTC.